This paragraph reports one T cell receptor beta chain. This record comes from a study of T cells expressing NK-cell markers. TCRdb processed the 5' RACE reads again and assigns one entry to each CDR3 protein, with no DNA. This specimen shows about 260,000 distinct CDR3 sequences; the ten leading clones hold 0.39%. Sequencing was carried out using blood T cells: a sorted CD56 or NKG2C T cell subset, CD4+ or CD8+ T cells, or bulk PBMC T cells (not recorded which). The TCR sequence derives from a young man in good health.

CDR3 in amino acids: CASSLFRGGSALNQPQHF. This chain connects TRBV5-6 to TRBJ1-5; there is no DNA to check the TCRdb D call of TRBD1. There are 18 residues in the CDR3. Germline assignment: CDR1 SGHDT and CDR2 YYEEEE.